This T cell receptor beta chain appears in the sequencing data of a study of identical twins. All of the donors were Caucasians in good health. Regarding this clonotype: The antigen is unknown.

A universal primer site arose from template switching, and cDNA bore unique molecular identifiers. MiXCR, applied by TCRdb to the 5' RACE reads, yields one record per CDR3 protein. The sample holds about 340,000 distinct CDR3 sequences, about 12% seen once. Study conclusions and caveats: Zero-insertion analyses were open to partial confounding by invariant MAIT and iNKT cells.

The ends were cut back, 2 bases at V and 6 bases at J, with 21 bases in the middle. The CDR3 loop spans 17 amino acids. CDR1 is MDHEN and CDR2 is SYDVKM in the germline V gene. These data were also filed under a second study, of yellow fever vaccine responses in identical twins.

This TCR was recovered from a woman aged 18 to 35 in good health. The material sequenced was CD8+ T cells sorted from blood. The rearrangement links TRBV28 to TRBJ2-3, with D possibly being TRBD2 (6 bases). This CDR3 is CASSLRQGGTLRDTQYF. The CDR3 DNA reads TGTGCCAGCAGTTTAAGGCAGGGAGGAACCTTACGGGATACGCAGTATTTT.